The entry that follows covers one T cell receptor beta chain sequence. These data come from a study of human T cells and chemical hapten exposure. TCRdb redid the calling of the RACE reads with MiXCR, one entry per CDR3 protein. The sample includes some 52,000 distinct CDR3 sequences, more than 9.5% of them seen just once. V shed 6 bases and J shed 7 bases, with 22 bases lying between them. Germline V gene sequence: CDR1 SQVTM, CDR2 ANQGSEA. This CDR3 is 15 amino acids long. Sample time point: patch test 3, about 24 weeks after DPC sensitization. Described treatment: therapeutic diphenylcyclopropenone sensitization with weekly scalp DPC.

This specimen consisted of whole blood, obtained in connection with sensitization to the hapten diphenylcyclopropenone (DPC). The V call is TRBV29-1, the J call TRBJ2-1; tentatively, D is TRBD1 (6 bases). The TCR comes from a woman aged 40 to 55 with alopecia areata. Some clones in this sample may be carry-over from other donors' samples. CDR3 nucleotide sequence: TGCAGCGTCAGCCCCCGAACAGGGATGGGGAATGAGCAGTTCTTC. Its protein is CSVSPRTGMGNEQFF.